This passage covers 23 T cell receptor beta chains from one sample sequenced in a study of blood T cell repertoires in COVID-19. Here immunoSEQ multiplex PCR was the method, and the copy in TCRdb shows in-frame clones only, minus some. The sample gives roughly 260,000 clones, around 87% of which show up once; roughly 2.5% is in the top ten. The sample consisted of peripheral blood. The origin of the receptors is a woman between 50 and 59 years old with acute or convalescent COVID-19.

The genes are TRBV28 and TRBJ2-1; 9 positions agree with TRBD1. Germline CDR1 MDHEN, CDR2 SYDVKM. V was clipped by 5 bases and J by 7 bases; unmatched bases: 6. This CDR3 region has 14 residues. The chain's CDR3 is CASSPTTGGNEQFF. The CDR3 DNA reads TGTGCCAGCAGTCCTACGACAGGGGGGAATGAGCAGTTCTTC.

V and J are TRBV11-2 and TRBJ2-1, with 14 bases aligning to TRBD2. V shed 5 bases, J shed 2 bases, and the junction held 8 bases outside the gene matches. The germline V gene has CDR1 SGHAT and CDR2 FQNNGV. The CDR3 length is 18 residues. CDR3 sequence: CASSRLAGGLAAYNEQFF. The CDR3, as DNA: TGTGCCAGCAGCCGACTAGCGGGAGGGCTAGCCGCCTACAATGAGCAGTTCTTC.

CDR3 sequence reads: CASSLFPQGDQPQHF. The DNA of the CDR3 is TGTGCCAGCAGTTTATTCCCCCAGGGGGATCAGCCCCAGCATTTT. The chain couples TRBV27 to TRBJ1-5, with 7 bases matching TRBD1. The CDR3 totals 15 residues. The J segment lost 5 bases and the V segment lost 1 base, leaving 5 bases of the junction unmatched. CDR1 and CDR2 from the germline V gene are MNHEY and SMNVEV (reference sequence).

This clone was recorded only once. The V and J genes are TRBV10-3 and TRBJ1-2, with TRBD1 matching 8 bases. Germline V gene sequence: CDR1 ENHRY, CDR2 SYGVKD. This CDR3 spans 13 amino acids. V lost 4 bases to trimming and J lost 8 bases; unmatched junction nucleotides: 6. The CDR3 nucleotides read TGTGCCATCAGTGCCCAGGGGGCGGAGGGCTACACCTTC. As protein: CAISAQGAEGYTF.

CDR3 amino acids: CASSSGQPYNSPLHF. CDR3 nucleotides: TGTGCCAGCAGTTCAGGACAGCCCTATAATTCACCCCTCCACTTT. The gene calls are TRBV27 and TRBJ1-6, with D perhaps TRBD1 (6 bases). Deletions cut 4 bases from V and 2 bases from J, with 9 bases between. Per the germline V gene, CDR1 is MNHEY and CDR2 is SMNVEV (reference sequence). The CDR3 has 15 amino acids.

This clone was found a few times. This chain joins TRBV7-3 and TRBJ2-7; D gene ambiguous. V was shortened by 5 bases and J by 9 bases, with 17 bases between the two germline ends. CDR1 is SGHTA and CDR2 is FQGTGA in the germline V gene. The CDR3 has 13 residues. CDR3 nucleotide sequence: TGTGCCAGCAGCCTGACTCCCCGGTCGGGGCAGTACTTC. This gives the protein CASSLTPRSGQYF.

The sample holds a few counts of this clone. CDR3 DNA: TGTGCCACCAGAGAGACAGGGACAGATGGCTACACCTTC. It specifies CATRETGTDGYTF. The chain employs TRBV24-1 and TRBJ1-2, with 7 bases identical to TRBD1. The CDR3 runs to 13 residues. The germline V gene has CDR1 KGHDR and CDR2 SFDVKD. V was clipped by 7 bases and J by 6 bases; unmatched bases: 7.

The chain recombines TRBV2 with TRBJ1-2, with D tentatively TRBD1 (5 bases). V was cut by 6 bases and J by 8 bases, with 13 bases left in between. Germline values: CDR1 SNHLY, CDR2 FYNNEI. The CDR3 has 12 amino acids. The CDR3 reads CASRRQSGGYTF. CDR3 bases: TGTGCCAGCAGGCGACAGTCGGGCGGCTACACCTTC.

CDR3 region: CASSLDTYGYTF. The CDR3 DNA reads TGTGCCAGCAGCCTCGACACCTATGGCTACACCTTC. This rearrangement joins TRBV5-4 to TRBJ1-2; D unclear. V was clipped by 4 bases and J by 4 bases, with 8 bases between them. CDR3 length equals 12 residues. Germline values: CDR1 SGHNT, CDR2 YYREEE (reference sequence).

This rearrangement joins TRBV28 to TRBJ1-4, with TRBD1 matching over 7 bases. This CDR3 is built from 13 residues. Germline V gene data show CDR1 as MDHEN and CDR2 as SYDVKM. J lost 6 bases, V lost 5 bases, and 3 bases had no gene match. The CDR3 coding sequence is TGTGCCAGCAGTCGACAGGGAGATGAAAAACTGTTTTTT. Its translation: CASSRQGDEKLFF. Complete variable domain (other parts from reference TRBV28 and TRBJ1-4): DVKVTQSSRYLVKRTGEKVFLECVQDMDHENMFWYRQDPGLGLRLIYFSYDVKMKEKGDIPEGYSVSREKKERFSLILESASTNQTSMYLCASSRQGDEKLFFGSGTQLSVL.

This chain connects TRBV7-9 to TRBJ1-3; D remains ambiguous. Per the germline V gene, CDR1 is SEHNR and CDR2 is FQNEAQ (reference sequence). This CDR3 has 15 amino acids. Trimming left V 1 base short and J 1 base short, with 8 bases between. CDR3 protein: CASSLGAVSGNTIYF. The CDR3 nucleotides read TGTGCCAGCAGCTTAGGGGCTGTTTCTGGAAACACCATATATTTT.

This clone has a handful of counts. V usage is TRBV28 and J usage is TRBJ1-4, with 7 bases that match TRBD1. The germline V gene encodes CDR1 MDHEN and CDR2 SYDVKM. This CDR3 has 15 amino acids. V shed 8 bases and J 7 bases; nucleotides not matched to a gene: 13. In DNA, the CDR3 is TGTGCCAGCGGGGACATCGGGACAGAGGGTGAAAAACTGTTTTTT. Its translation is CASGDIGTEGEKLFF.

The rearrangement links TRBV9 to TRBJ2-3; 7 nucleotides align to TRBD2. The CDR3 runs to 16 residues. Germline CDR1 is SGDLS and CDR2 is YYNGEE. Unmatched junction bases numbered 12, after V lost 4 bases and J lost 4 bases. CDR3 sequence reads: CASSPEGGRAADTQYF. CDR3 sequence (DNA): TGTGCCAGCAGCCCGGAAGGAGGGAGGGCCGCAGATACGCAGTATTTT.

This sequence joins TRBV5-1 and TRBJ1-6; D not certain. Trimming left V 0 bases short and J 7 bases short, with 11 bases between. Germline V gene sequence: CDR1 SGHRS, CDR2 YFSETQ. The CDR3 sequence is 15 residues long. The CDR3 DNA follows: TGCGCCAGCAGCTTGGAAGGACTGTTAAATTCACCCCTCCACTTT. Its protein product is CASSLEGLLNSPLHF. The whole variable domain, remainder taken from reference TRBV5-1 and TRBJ1-6, is KAGVTQTPRYLIKTRGQQVTLSCSPISGHRSVSWYQQTPGQGLQFLFEYFSETQRNKGNFPGRFSGRQFSNSRSEMNVSTLELGDSALYLCASSLEGLLNSPLHFGNGTRLTVT.

J is TRBJ1-2 and V is TRBV27; tentative D call: TRBD1 (6 bases). Germline loops: CDR1 MNHEY, CDR2 SMNVEV (reference sequence). The CDR3 length is 14 residues. With 3 bases removed from V and 2 bases from J, the gap between germline ends came to 10 bases. The CDR3 region has the DNA TGTGCCAGCAGTTTGACAGGAGAGAACTATGGCTACACCTTC. This codes for CASSLTGENYGYTF.

This chain uses TRBV6-5 with TRBJ1-4; D is unresolved. Trimming shortened V by 8 bases and J by 3 bases, and 13 bases separated the two germline ends. Germline CDR1 is MNHEY and CDR2 is SVGAGI. CDR3 length: 14 amino acids. The CDR3 sequence: CASLHYGSNEKLFF. CDR3 sequence (DNA): TGTGCCAGCTTACACTATGGGTCTAATGAAAAACTGTTTTTT.

The genes are TRBV4-1 and TRBJ1-3; weak D call: TRBD1 (5 bases). There are 15 residues in the CDR3. The V end was cut by 0 bases, the J end by 4 bases, with 10 bases between. Germline V CDR1 and CDR2: MGHRA, YSYEKL. In DNA form, the CDR3 reads TGCGCCAGCAGCCAAGACGGGGGAGGAGGAAACACCATATATTTT. Translated, it gives CASSQDGGGGNTIYF.

This sequence joins TRBV6-4 and TRBJ2-5; 10 bases align to TRBD2. CDR3 size: 16 residues. V was pared by 2 bases and J by 2 bases, with 5 bases of the junction left unmatched. Germline V gene data show CDR1 as MRHNA and CDR2 as SNTAGT. CDR3 protein: CASSDASGREQETQYF. CDR3 in DNA: TGTGCCAGCAGTGACGCAAGCGGGAGGGAACAAGAGACCCAGTACTTC.

The chain uses TRBV29-1 and TRBJ2-3; the D is unclear. The CDR3 is 13 residues long. The V gene's germline CDR1 is SQVTM and CDR2 ANQGSEA. Trimming pared 4 bases from V and 5 bases from J, leaving 13 bases between. This chain's CDR3 is CSVAESSRDTQYF. Written as DNA, the CDR3 is TGCAGCGTTGCGGAGAGTTCGAGAGATACGCAGTATTTT.

This chain links TRBV9 with TRBJ1-4; perhaps TRBD1 as D (6 bases). The CDR3 extends over 15 amino acids. Germline CDR1 and CDR2: SGDLS and YYNGEE. Trimming removed 4 bases at V and 8 bases at J, with 18 bases between. The CDR3 DNA follows: TGTGCCAGCAGCCCAGGGTCATCCAGGGGCGAAAAACTGTTTTTT. Its translation: CASSPGSSRGEKLFF.

This chain joins TRBV7-2 and TRBJ2-2; possible D gene TRBD2, 5 bases. V lost 1 base, J lost 6 bases, and 6 bases lay in between. Germline values: CDR1 SGHTA, CDR2 FQGNSA. CDR3 length: 13 amino acids. The CDR3 sequence: CASSLEGAGELFF. For the CDR3, the DNA is TGTGCCAGCAGCTTAGAGGGAGCCGGGGAGCTGTTTTTT. Full variable domain (outside the CDR3, taken from reference TRBV7-2 and TRBJ2-2): GAGVSQSPSNKVTEKGKDVELRCDPISGHTALYWYRQSLGQGLEFLIYFQGNSAPDKSGLPSDRFSAERTGGSVSTLTIQRTQQEDSAVYLCASSLEGAGELFFGEGSRLTVL.

The V call is TRBV6-6, the J call TRBJ1-2; D remains unclear. Trimming pared 8 bases from V and 4 bases from J, leaving 17 bases between. From germline, CDR1 is MNHNY and CDR2 SVGAGI (reference sequence). The CDR3 has 14 amino acids. The CDR3 DNA sequence: TGTGCCAGCCTTCCAATTAGACGCGGCTATGGCTACACCTTC. It is translated as CASLPIRRGYGYTF.

A single count supports this clone. The rearrangement uses TRBV28 and TRBJ2-7; 12 nucleotides match TRBD2. This CDR3 is built from 16 residues. Looked up from germline, CDR1 is MDHEN and CDR2 is SYDVKM. The junction had 9 bases not matched to a gene; V was cut back by 6 bases and J by 3 bases. This CDR3 is CASRPTWTSGNYEQYF. In nucleotides, the CDR3 is TGTGCCAGCAGACCTACATGGACTAGCGGGAACTACGAGCAGTACTTC.